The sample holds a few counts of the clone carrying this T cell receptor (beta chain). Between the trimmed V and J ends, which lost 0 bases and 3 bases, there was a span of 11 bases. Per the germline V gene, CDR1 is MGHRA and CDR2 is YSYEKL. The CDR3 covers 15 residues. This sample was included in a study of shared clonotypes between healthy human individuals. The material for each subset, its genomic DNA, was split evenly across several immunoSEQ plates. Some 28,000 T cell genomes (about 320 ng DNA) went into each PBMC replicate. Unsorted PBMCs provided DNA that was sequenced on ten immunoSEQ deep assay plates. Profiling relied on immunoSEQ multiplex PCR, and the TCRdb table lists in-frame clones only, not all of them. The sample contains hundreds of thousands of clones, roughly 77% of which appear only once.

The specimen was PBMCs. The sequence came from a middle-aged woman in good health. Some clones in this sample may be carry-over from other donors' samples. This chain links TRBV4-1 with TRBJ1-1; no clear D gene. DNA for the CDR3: TGCGCCAGCAGCCAAGAAGGGTTAGGAGACACTGAAGCTTTCTTT. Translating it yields CASSQEGLGDTEAFF.